This T cell receptor (beta chain) was identified in a study of identical twins. V lost 0 bases and J lost 5, with 9 bases in between. The germline gives CDR1 LGHNA, CDR2 YSLEER. The length of the CDR3 is 14 residues. This clonotype has only a few counts. Its antigen is unknown. Whole-study findings and limits: While abundant cord blood beta clonotypes carried fewer insertions, memory repertoires showed no such pattern. For zero-insertion analyses, partial confounding could come from invariant MAIT and iNKT cells.

TCRdb called the 5' RACE reads again in MiXCR, with one record for every CDR3 protein. The repertoire holds roughly 750,000 distinct CDR3 sequences, with approximately 21% as singletons. This sample also belongs to another study, concerning T cells expressing NK-cell markers. From that study: Source material for TCR beta repertoires consisted of sorted CD3+CD56+NKG2C+, CD3+CD56+NKG2C- and CD3+CD56-NKG2C+ T cells. In a group of several donors, dominant NKG2C+ clonotypes represented 1.0-7.0% of CD8+ T cells.

Material for sequencing was PBMCs. The gene calls are TRBV4-3 and TRBJ2-3, with D perhaps TRBD2 (6 bases). The clonotype comes from a young woman in good health. CDR3 DNA sequence: TGCGCCAGCAGCCAAGAGACAGCGGGAGATACGCAGTATTTT. It codes for CASSQETAGDTQYF.